The 13 T cell receptor beta chains given below trace back to one sample, sequenced in a study of molecular identifiers for immune sequencing clone quantification. A single record per CDR3 protein comes from TCRdb applying MiXCR to the PCR reads. The sample lists just under 650,000 distinct CDR3 sequences, 15% to 20% occurring once. The sequencing input was naive CD8+ T cells from blood, with Jurkat cell RNA spiked in. As for subset: FACS-sorted CD8+CD4-CCR7+CD45RA+ naive T cells. The source of these receptors is a human donor in good health. Some libraries in this study had Jurkat cell RNA spiked in.

This clonotype was picked up many times. The V gene is TRBV20-1, the J gene TRBJ1-1, with 8 bases aligning to TRBD1. The CDR3 spans 14 residues. With 1 base clipped from V and 6 bases from J, the junction kept 7 bases outside the gene matches. Germline assignment: CDR1 DFQATT and CDR2 SNEGSKA (reference sequence). CDR3 region: CSARVTGGIAEAFF. The CDR3 DNA follows: TGCAGTGCTAGAGTAACAGGGGGTATAGCTGAAGCTTTCTTT.

Regarding this clonotype: A much larger clone differs by one base, so this may be a read error. This rearrangement joins TRBV6-5 to TRBJ2-1, with D perhaps matching TRBD1 (5 bases). CDR3 length: 14 residues. Per the germline V gene, CDR1 is MNHEY and CDR2 is SVGAGI. CDR3 in amino acids: CASSIRTNYSEQFF. The CDR3 nucleotides read TGTGCCAGCAGCATCCGGACAAATTACAGTGAGCAGTTCTTC.

This clonotype has a count of ten or more. V usage is TRBV4-1 and J usage is TRBJ1-1; D is perhaps TRBD1 (5 bases). The germline V gene has CDR1 MGHRA and CDR2 YSYEKL. V was trimmed by 0 bases and J by 4 bases, leaving 12 bases between them. This CDR3 region has 15 residues. CDR3 residues: CASSQDYQGGTEAFF. The CDR3, as DNA: TGCGCCAGCAGCCAAGATTACCAGGGAGGCACTGAAGCTTTCTTT.

This clonotype was found a few times. The rearrangement uses TRBV7-9 and TRBJ2-1; possible D gene TRBD1, 5 bases. Germline V gives CDR1 SEHNR, CDR2 FQNEAQ (reference sequence). V was shortened by 1 base and J by 2 bases, with 12 bases between the two germline ends. The CDR3 covers 16 residues. The CDR3 DNA is TGTGCCAGCAGCTTAGAGGCAGGGAAACCCTACAATGAGCAGTTCTTC. Translated, it gives CASSLEAGKPYNEQFF.

This clonotype showed up many times. V gene TRBV7-9 combines with J gene TRBJ2-3; D is unresolved. Germline assignment: CDR1 SEHNR and CDR2 FQNEAQ (reference sequence). The CDR3 sequence is 17 residues long. Between the trimmed V and J ends, which lost 3 bases and 1 base, there was a span of 17 bases. The CDR3 nucleotides are TGTGCCAGCAGCTTCCAACCGGGCTTCCCCGGCACAGATACGCAGTATTTT. Its protein is CASSFQPGFPGTDTQYF. Complete variable domain (other parts from reference TRBV7-9 and TRBJ2-3): DTGVSQNPRHKITKRGQNVTFRCDPISEHNRLYWYRQTLGQGPEFLTYFQNEAQLEKSRLLSDRFSAERPKGSFSTLEIQRTEQGDSAMYLCASSFQPGFPGTDTQYFGPGTRLTVL.

This clonotype was found a few times. The chain is built from TRBV14 and TRBJ2-7, with no clear D. V dropped 2 bases and J dropped 0 bases, with 11 bases sitting between them. Germline values: CDR1 SGHDN, CDR2 FVKESK. This CDR3 is built from 15 residues. CDR3: CASSQRATPSYEQYF. The CDR3 coding sequence is TGTGCCAGCAGCCAACGGGCCACACCCTCCTACGAGCAGTACTTC.

About this clonotype itself: Being one base from a much bigger clone, this may be a read error. This chain connects TRBV30 to TRBJ1-3; D possibly corresponds to TRBD1 (6 bases). The CDR3 runs to 15 residues. CDR1 GTSNPN and CDR2 SVGIG come from the germline V gene (reference sequence). The CDR3 DNA follows: TGTGCCTGGAGCAGGGGCCAAAACTCTGGATACACCATATATTTT. Protein sequence: CAWSRGQNSGYTIYF.

This clonotype was counted ten times or more. The chain links TRBV20-1 to TRBJ2-3, with 7 bases fitting TRBD1. The ends lost 0 bases at V and 2 bases at J; junction bases unmatched: 11. Germline-derived CDR1 and CDR2 are DFQATT and SNEGSKA (reference sequence). This CDR3 comprises 17 residues. The CDR3 is CSARDLSTGTITDTQYF. For the CDR3, the DNA is TGCAGTGCTAGAGATCTCTCGACAGGGACAATCACAGATACGCAGTATTTT.

This clonotype has ten or more counts. J is TRBJ2-2 and V is TRBV29-1; 7 nucleotides agree with TRBD1. In germline, CDR1 is SQVTM, CDR2 ANQGSEA. There are 13 residues in the CDR3. With 2 bases clipped from V and 5 bases from J, the junction kept 2 bases outside the gene matches. The CDR3 spells CSVETGVTGELFF. CDR3 in DNA: TGCAGCGTTGAAACAGGGGTTACCGGGGAGCTGTTTTTT.

The chain employs TRBV20-1 and TRBJ1-2; 8 bases align to TRBD1. This CDR3 has 15 residues. Germline V lookup: CDR1 DFQATT, CDR2 SNEGSKA (reference sequence). With 8 bases clipped from V and 5 bases from J, the junction kept 16 bases outside the gene matches. The CDR3 region is CSTPKGERQGYGYTF. The CDR3 nucleotides read TGCAGTACCCCCAAAGGGGAGAGACAGGGGTATGGCTACACCTTC.

The V gene is TRBV9, the J gene TRBJ2-7; D uncertain. Germline-derived CDR1 and CDR2 are SGDLS and YYNGEE. Trimming pared 0 bases from V and 2 bases from J, leaving 15 bases between. The CDR3 is 16 amino acids. CDR3: CASSVEAGQATYEQYF. The CDR3 DNA sequence: TGTGCCAGCAGCGTAGAGGCCGGGCAGGCCACCTACGAGCAGTACTTC. The full variable domain, completed using reference TRBV9 and TRBJ2-7, is DSGVTQTPKHLITATGQRVTLRCSPRSGDLSVYWYQQSLDQGLQFLIQYYNGEERAKGNILERFSAQQFPDLHSELNLSSLELGDSALYFCASSVEAGQATYEQYFGPGTRLTVT.

This clonotype was picked up many times. The chain joins TRBV20-1 to TRBJ2-7; weak D call: TRBD2 (6 bases). This CDR3 spans 14 amino acids. V was shortened by 1 base and J by 5 bases, with 15 bases between the two germline ends. Germline-derived CDR1 and CDR2 are DFQATT and SNEGSKA (reference sequence). The CDR3 reads CSARGGSSVNEQYF. In nucleotides, the CDR3 is TGCAGTGCTAGAGGGGGTTCTAGCGTCAACGAGCAGTACTTC.

Concerning this clonotype itself: This may be a read error, as it is one base from a much larger clone. The V call is TRBV15, the J call TRBJ1-5; TRBD1 is a possible D gene (6 bases). Trimming pared 1 base from V and 5 bases from J, leaving 12 bases between. The CDR3 is 15 amino acids. In germline, CDR1 is LNHNV, CDR2 YYDKDF (reference sequence). This chain's CDR3 is CATSRVQGSDQPQHF. The CDR3 bases are TGTGCCACCAGCAGAGTACAGGGCAGCGATCAGCCCCAGCATTTT.